This T cell receptor beta chain was sequenced during a study of identical twins. This CDR3 has 15 amino acids. Looked up from germline, CDR1 is SGHDT and CDR2 is YYEEEE. Between the trimmed V and J ends, which lost 3 bases and 2 bases, there was a span of 13 bases. MiXCR, applied by TCRdb to the 5' RACE reads, yields one record per CDR3 protein. Of more than 200,000 distinct CDR3 sequences in the sample, over 11% are singletons; the top ten hold approximately 8.2%. Only a few counts were recorded for this clonotype. The sample taken for sequencing was memory (CD45RO+) T cells sorted from blood. This receptor was taken from a woman aged 18-29 years in good health. V and J are TRBV5-6 and TRBJ2-3; D remains unclear. The CDR3 spells CASSSRRAFTDTQYF. The CDR3 coding sequence is TGTGCCAGCAGCTCTCGACGAGCCTTCACAGATACGCAGTATTTT.